The 14 T cell receptor beta chains given below trace back to one sample, sequenced in a study of blood T cell repertoires in COVID-19. TCRdb's table, derived via immunoSEQ multiplex PCR, lists solely in-frame clones and lacks some. The sample has some 74,000 clones, roughly 80% seen once. The specimen was peripheral blood. The receptors come from a woman aged 80 or over with active or convalescent COVID-19.

V gene TRBV27 combines with J gene TRBJ2-1; 9 bases match TRBD2. Trimming removed 6 bases from V and 4 bases from J; junction bases left unmatched: 10. CDR3 length: 16 amino acids. The germline gives CDR1 MNHEY, CDR2 SMNVEV (reference sequence). The CDR3 nucleotides are TGTGCCAGCAGCCTAACCGGGACTAGCATGTACAATGAGCAGTTCTTC. Protein product: CASSLTGTSMYNEQFF.

This clone has just a few counts. The chain employs TRBV27 and TRBJ2-7, with D possibly being TRBD2 (6 bases). The germline V gene has CDR1 MNHEY and CDR2 SMNVEV (reference sequence). The V end was cut by 3 bases, the J end by 5 bases, with 11 bases between. The CDR3 covers 13 residues. The CDR3 reads CASSFKAGDEQYF. CDR3 in DNA: TGTGCCAGCAGTTTTAAAGCGGGTGACGAGCAGTACTTC.

This chain uses TRBV5-1 with TRBJ2-1; 7 nucleotides agree with TRBD1. CDR1 and CDR2 from the germline V gene are SGHRS and YFSETQ. CDR3 length: 14 amino acids. V lost 4 bases and J lost 4; bases outside the gene matches: 5. CDR3 DNA sequence: TGCGCCAGCAGCCAGGGACAGACATACAATGAGCAGTTCTTC. Translating gives CASSQGQTYNEQFF.

This clone was picked up a small number of times. The J gene is TRBJ2-1, the V gene TRBV6-2 or TRBV6-3; 14 bases line up with TRBD2. The V gene end was trimmed by 0 bases and the J gene end by 7 bases; junction bases not matched to a gene: 14. This CDR3 comprises 20 residues. Germline CDR1 MNHEY, CDR2 SVGEGT. CDR3 bases: TGTGCCAGCAGTTACTCCCGAGGGACTAGCGGGAGACCGGAACAAAATGAGCAGTTCTTC. Translating gives CASSYSRGTSGRPEQNEQFF.

This sequence joins TRBV14 and TRBJ2-5; TRBD2 matches 8 bases. The CDR3 has 15 residues. The germline CDR1 and CDR2 sequences are SGHDN and FVKESK. J lost 2 bases, V lost 8 bases, and 10 bases had no gene match. CDR3 residues: CASGLGLALQETQYF. The CDR3 DNA sequence: TGTGCCAGCGGGTTAGGACTAGCATTACAAGAGACCCAGTACTTC.

The gene calls are TRBV3-1 (or the pseudogene TRBV3-2) and TRBJ2-7, with 11 bases matching TRBD2. The germline V gene has CDR1 LGHDT and CDR2 YNNKEL (reference sequence). The V segment lost 3 bases and the J segment 12 bases; nucleotides outside the gene matches: 10. The CDR3 spans 14 residues. The CDR3 loop reads CASSHLAGGPVRYF. The CDR3 nucleotides read TGTGCCAGCAGCCACCTAGCGGGAGGACCGGTGCGGTACTTC.

The chain couples TRBV12-3 or TRBV12-4 to TRBJ1-3, with no clear D. The CDR3 is 11 residues long. V lost 4 bases to trimming and J lost 7 bases, with 5 bases between them. CDR3 nucleotides: TGTGCCAGCAGTTCTGCGAACACCATATATTTT. Residues: CASSSANTIYF.

The chain carries TRBV27 and TRBJ2-5; possible D gene TRBD1, 5 bases. V lost 3 bases, J lost 1 base, and 9 bases lay in between. Germline-derived CDR1 and CDR2 are MNHEY and SMNVEV (reference sequence). This CDR3 is 14 amino acids long. The CDR3 nucleotides read TGTGCCAGCAGTTTCAGGGCGACCCAAGAGACCCAGTACTTC. Translation: CASSFRATQETQYF.

The V gene is TRBV19, the J gene TRBJ1-5; unclear D gene. The germline CDR1 and CDR2 sequences are LNHDA and SQIVND (reference sequence). The CDR3 spans 14 residues. Trimming pared 3 bases from V and 3 bases from J, leaving 9 bases between. DNA for the CDR3: TGTGCCAGTAGTATTGGCCCGCTCAATCAGCCCCAGCATTTT. Residues: CASSIGPLNQPQHF.

Only one count was recorded for this clone. This chain links TRBV3-1 (or the pseudogene TRBV3-2) with TRBJ2-1, with 7 positions matching TRBD2. Germline assignment: CDR1 LGHDT and CDR2 YNNKEL (reference sequence). The CDR3 runs 16 residues. With 6 bases clipped from V and 8 bases from J, the junction kept 16 bases outside the gene matches. The CDR3 loop is CASRPRESGVGHEQFF. The DNA for the CDR3 is TGTGCCAGCAGACCCCGAGAGAGCGGGGTGGGGCATGAGCAGTTCTTC.

There are a few counts of this clone. This chain joins TRBV5-4 and TRBJ2-3, with TRBD1 matching over 11 bases. After removal of 4 bases from V and 0 bases from J, the junction contained 10 bases not matched to a gene. There are 18 residues in the CDR3. The germline V gene encodes CDR1 SGHNT and CDR2 YYREEE (reference sequence). CDR3 DNA sequence: TGTGCCAGCAGCAACCCGGACAGGGGGCGCTTAAGCACAGATACGCAGTATTTT. Translating gives CASSNPDRGRLSTDTQYF.

The chain joins TRBV10-3 to TRBJ2-1; possible D gene TRBD2, 6 bases. The CDR3 runs 12 residues. The V end lost 11 bases, the J end lost 8 bases, and 16 bases lay between the germline ends. CDR1 ENHRY and CDR2 SYGVKD come from the germline V gene. CDR3 sequence (DNA): TGTGCCGTTGGAGGGTTCAACGATGAGCAGTTCTTC. Protein product: CAVGGFNDEQFF.

This chain uses TRBV5-4 with TRBJ2-5; 16 nucleotides align to TRBD2. The CDR3 loop spans 18 amino acids. Germline V gene sequence: CDR1 SGHNT, CDR2 YYREEE (reference sequence). Germline trimming cut 4 bases from V and 5 bases from J; bases unmatched to any gene: 11. The CDR3 region has the DNA TGTGCCAGCAGCGGCTCCGCGGGACTAGCGGGGGGGCGGGAGACCCAGTACTTC. Its protein is CASSGSAGLAGGRETQYF.

As regards this clone: One junction end disagrees with the germline gene, perhaps due to a read error. The gene calls are TRBV7-7 and TRBJ2-2, with D possibly TRBD1 on 5 matching bases. Germline loops: CDR1 SSHAT, CDR2 FNYEAQ (reference sequence). CDR3 length: 15 amino acids. Written as DNA, the CDR3 is TGTGCTAGCAGCTTAGAGGCAGGGTTCGCCGGGGAGCTGTTTTTT. It encodes CASSLEAGFAGELFF.